This TCR beta chain was captured by sequencing in a study of neurological immune-mediated disorders. Overall study results and limits: The absence of any CDR3 amino acid sequence shared by expanded clones across subjects suggests that repertoires were private in all groups.

As concerns this clonotype: Its antigen is still unknown. The junction departs from the called germline gene at one end, perhaps through a read error.

Every sequencing run produced over 200 million TCR-beta sequences that came from 15-18 subjects. TCRdb independently ran MiXCR on the 5' RACE reads; one entry per CDR3 protein. The table has roughly 76,000 distinct CDR3 sequences, around an eighth seen once. The sample taken for sequencing was PBMCs. The source of this sequence is a woman aged 45-65 years in good health.

In nucleotides, the CDR3 is TGCAGTGCTGGAAGCGGCAATGAGCAGTTATTC. It encodes CSAGSGNEQLF. This sequence joins TRBV20-1 and TRBJ2-1; D might be TRBD2 (5 bases). The germline CDR1 and CDR2 sequences are DFQATT and SNEGSKA (reference sequence). The CDR3 extends over 11 amino acids.